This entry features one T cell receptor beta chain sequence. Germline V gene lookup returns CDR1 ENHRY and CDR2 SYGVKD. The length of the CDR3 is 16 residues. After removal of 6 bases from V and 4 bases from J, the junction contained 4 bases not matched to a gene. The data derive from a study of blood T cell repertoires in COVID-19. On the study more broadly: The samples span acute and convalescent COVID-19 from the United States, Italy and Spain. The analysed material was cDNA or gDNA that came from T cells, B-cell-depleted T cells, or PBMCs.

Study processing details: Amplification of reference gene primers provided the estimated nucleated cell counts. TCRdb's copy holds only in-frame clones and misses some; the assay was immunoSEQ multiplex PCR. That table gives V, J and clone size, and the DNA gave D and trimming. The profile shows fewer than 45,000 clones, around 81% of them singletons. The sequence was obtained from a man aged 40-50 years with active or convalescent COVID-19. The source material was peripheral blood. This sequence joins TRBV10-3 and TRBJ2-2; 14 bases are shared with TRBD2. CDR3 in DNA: TGTGCCATCAGGGGGACTAGCGGGAGATCCACCGGGGAGCTGTTTTTT. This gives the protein CAIRGTSGRSTGELFF.